A single sample is the source of the 22 T cell receptor beta chains below, sequenced in a study of blood T cell repertoires in COVID-19. The protocol was immunoSEQ multiplex PCR, while the TCRdb copy is restricted to in-frame clones and leaves out a portion. The profile shows 150,000 to 200,000 clones, approximately 80% of them singletons. Sample: peripheral blood. All receptors come from a woman aged 70-85 years with COVID-19, enrolled during active disease.

The gene calls are TRBV5-4 and TRBJ1-5, with 9 bases that match TRBD1. CDR1 is SGHNT, CDR2 YYREEE, per germline (reference sequence). This CDR3 is 15 amino acids long. J was trimmed by 4 bases and V by 4 bases; bases with no gene match: 6. The CDR3 region has the DNA TGTGCCAGCAGCCCGGACAGGGGAAATAATCAGCCCCAGCATTTT. Translation: CASSPDRGNNQPQHF.

This sequence joins TRBV28 and TRBJ2-2, with 8 bases lining up with TRBD1. The CDR3 spans 18 residues. The trim removed 2 bases at V and 4 bases at J, leaving 12 bases unmatched. Per the germline V gene, CDR1 is MDHEN and CDR2 is SYDVKM. CDR3 region: CASSLGTGWTSGTGELFF. CDR3 DNA: TGTGCCAGCAGTTTAGGGACAGGCTGGACTTCGGGCACCGGGGAGCTGTTTTTT.

The gene calls are TRBV9 and TRBJ1-1; D might be TRBD1 (6 bases). The CDR3 is 14 amino acids. CDR1 is SGDLS and CDR2 is YYNGEE in the germline V gene. V lost 3 bases to trimming and J lost 0 bases, with 9 bases between them. This chain's CDR3 is CASSEWDMNTEAFF. Here the CDR3 DNA reads TGTGCCAGCAGCGAATGGGACATGAACACTGAAGCTTTCTTT.

The V and J genes are TRBV30 and TRBJ1-5, with D maybe TRBD1 (5 bases). This CDR3 contains 13 residues. Germline CDR1 reads GTSNPN; CDR2 reads SVGIG (reference sequence). Trimming left V 0 bases short and J 4 bases short, with 7 bases between. This CDR3 reads CAWSVGGNQPQHF. Here the CDR3 DNA reads TGTGCCTGGAGTGTTGGGGGGAATCAGCCCCAGCATTTT.

This sequence joins TRBV7-8 and TRBJ1-2, with TRBD1 as a possible D gene (5 bases). Germline V gives CDR1 SGHVS, CDR2 FQNEAQ. This CDR3 region has 13 residues. The V and J ends lost 3 bases and 8 bases respectively, with 13 bases between them. CDR3 sequence reads: CASSFPGRYGYTF. In nucleotides, the CDR3 is TGTGCCAGCAGCTTCCCAGGGCGGTACGGCTACACCTTC. Drawing the rest from reference TRBV7-8 and TRBJ1-2, the complete variable domain is GAGVSQSPRYKVAKRGQDVALRCDPISGHVSLFWYQQALGQGPEFLTYFQNEAQLDKSGLPSDRFFAERPEGSVSTLKIQRTQQEDSAVYLCASSFPGRYGYTFGSGTRLTVV.

The chain has TRBV5-1 and TRBJ2-2, with 7 bases lining up with TRBD1. Germline V lookup: CDR1 SGHRS, CDR2 YFSETQ. V shed 5 bases and J 7 bases; nucleotides not matched to a gene: 8. The length of the CDR3 is 14 residues. CDR3 sequence: CASRPTGAGGELFF. CDR3 DNA sequence: TGCGCCAGCAGACCCACAGGGGCCGGCGGGGAGCTGTTTTTT.

The rearrangement links TRBV7-9 to TRBJ2-2; possible D gene TRBD2, 5 bases. Trimming removed 2 bases from V and 7 bases from J, with 17 bases in between. In germline, CDR1 is SEHNR, CDR2 FQNEAQ (reference sequence). This CDR3 is built from 16 residues. The CDR3 DNA is TGTGCCAGCAGCTTAAATATGAGGGCGGTACGCGGGGAGCTGTTTTTT. This translates into CASSLNMRAVRGELFF.

The chain links TRBV2 to TRBJ2-7, with 12 bases lining up with TRBD2. The trim removed 4 bases at V and 1 base at J, leaving 2 bases unmatched. Germline loops: CDR1 SNHLY, CDR2 FYNNEI. The length of the CDR3 is 15 residues. The CDR3 region has the DNA TGTGCCAGCAGTGGCGGACTAGCGGGATCCTACGAGCAGTACTTC. Amino acid sequence: CASSGGLAGSYEQYF.

The gene calls are TRBV18 and TRBJ1-1; weak D call: TRBD1 (6 bases). Per the germline V gene, CDR1 is KGHSH and CDR2 is LQKENI. Trimming cost V 2 bases and J 0 bases, with 13 bases left between them. The CDR3 is 16 amino acids. The chain's CDR3 is CASSPVGAGVNTEAFF. The CDR3 nucleotides are TGTGCCAGCTCACCAGTAGGAGCAGGGGTGAACACTGAAGCTTTCTTT.

This clone has more than one count but fewer than ten. This chain uses TRBV27 with TRBJ2-5; perhaps TRBD1 as D (6 bases). Germline-derived CDR1 and CDR2 are MNHEY and SMNVEV (reference sequence). This CDR3 spans 13 amino acids. V was cut by 3 bases and J by 6 bases, with 11 bases left in between. CDR3 in amino acids: CASSFQGRKTQYF. The CDR3 region has the DNA TGTGCCAGCAGTTTTCAGGGGCGGAAGACCCAGTACTTC.

The chain employs TRBV21-1 and TRBJ2-1; TRBD1, the table's D call, lacks a check against the DNA. TRBV21-1 is shown as a pseudogene. The CDR3 covers 15 residues. CDR3 bases: TGTGCCAGCATCCCACTAGGGGGACCAAACAATGAGCAGTTCTTC. Residues: CASIPLGGPNNEQFF.

The chain combines TRBV7-8 with TRBJ1-2; TRBD1 aligns across 7 bases. The germline V gene encodes CDR1 SGHVS and CDR2 FQNEAQ. The ends lost 2 bases at V and 2 bases at J; junction bases unmatched: 11. CDR3 length equals 17 residues. The CDR3 protein is CASSLHVTGEMNYGYTF. CDR3 sequence (DNA): TGTGCCAGCAGCTTACACGTAACAGGGGAAATGAACTATGGCTACACCTTC.

The V gene is TRBV12-3 or TRBV12-4, the J gene TRBJ1-2, with D possibly matching TRBD1 (5 bases). The V gene lost 3 bases and the J gene lost 8 bases, with 13 bases spanning the gap. CDR3 length: 13 residues. CDR3 coding DNA: TGTGCCAGCAGTTTGGACGTCAGGGCGGGCTACACCTTC. As protein: CASSLDVRAGYTF.

The chain carries TRBV5-6 and TRBJ1-3; TRBD1 is a possible D gene (5 bases). In germline, CDR1 is SGHDT, CDR2 YYEEEE. The CDR3 has 13 amino acids. V was cut by 3 bases and J by 4 bases, with 8 bases left in between. The CDR3, as DNA: TGTGCCAGCAGCTCAGACAGAGGAAACACCATATATTTT. Translating it yields CASSSDRGNTIYF.

The chain carries TRBV7-8 and TRBJ2-7, with 7 bases identical to TRBD1. Per the germline V gene, CDR1 is SGHVS and CDR2 is FQNEAQ. The CDR3 is made up of 13 amino acids. The J segment lost 4 bases and the V segment lost 6 bases, leaving 6 bases of the junction unmatched. The CDR3 is CASSRGQMYEQYV. The CDR3 DNA reads as TGTGCCAGCAGTCGGGGACAGATGTACGAGCAGTACGTC.

This sequence joins TRBV19 and TRBJ2-7, with 10 bases that match TRBD1. The germline gives CDR1 LNHDA, CDR2 SQIVND (reference sequence). The CDR3 runs to 15 residues. Trimming removed 6 bases from V and 1 base from J; junction bases left unmatched: 6. CDR3 protein: CASSLRDRGSYEQYF. CDR3 DNA sequence: TGTGCCAGTAGCCTCCGGGACAGGGGATCCTACGAGCAGTACTTC.

V and J are TRBV6-5 and TRBJ1-5; D is perhaps TRBD1 (5 bases). The V gene lost 6 bases and the J gene lost 5 bases, with 14 bases spanning the gap. Germline values: CDR1 MNHEY, CDR2 SVGAGI. This CDR3 has 14 amino acids. The CDR3, as DNA: TGTGCCAGCAGGCCAACAGGCCGGGATCAGCCCCAGCATTTT. This encodes CASRPTGRDQPQHF.

The gene calls are TRBV3-1 (or the pseudogene TRBV3-2) and TRBJ2-5; D remains ambiguous. The CDR3 is 12 residues long. The V end was cut by 3 bases, the J end by 1 base, with 3 bases between. The germline V gene has CDR1 LGHDT and CDR2 YNNKEL (reference sequence). The CDR3 here is CASSHRQETQYF. The CDR3 DNA reads TGTGCCAGCAGCCACCGCCAAGAGACCCAGTACTTC.

The chain links TRBV6-5 to TRBJ1-2; no reliable D call. Germline CDR1 is MNHEY and CDR2 is SVGAGI. The V gene lost 5 bases and the J gene lost 8 bases, with 15 bases spanning the gap. The CDR3 length is 13 residues. CDR3 DNA: TGTGCCAGCAGTACACCGGGAGTTTGGGGCTACACCTTC. Translated, it gives CASSTPGVWGYTF.

The chain uses TRBV27 and TRBJ1-2, with 9 bases lining up with TRBD1. The CDR3 is made up of 15 amino acids. Losses at the gene ends were 3 bases for V and 4 bases for J; bases not matched to a gene: 6. Germline V CDR1 and CDR2: MNHEY, SMNVEV (reference sequence). CDR3 loop: CASSLTGGVPYGYTF. The DNA of the CDR3 is TGTGCCAGCAGTTTGACAGGGGGGGTCCCCTATGGCTACACCTTC.

The chain links TRBV6-1 to TRBJ1-5; no firm D call. This CDR3 is 15 amino acids long. V gave up 0 bases and J gave up 2 bases, with 8 bases separating them. Germline loops: CDR1 MNHNS, CDR2 SASEGT. This CDR3 is CASSEANSRNQPQHF. Here the CDR3 DNA reads TGTGCCAGCAGTGAAGCCAACAGCCGCAATCAGCCCCAGCATTTT.

This rearrangement joins TRBV24-1 to TRBJ1-1; 10 bases map to TRBD1. V lost 10 bases, J lost 5 bases, and 6 bases stayed unmatched. Per the germline V gene, CDR1 is KGHDR and CDR2 is SFDVKD. The CDR3 totals 13 residues. DNA for the CDR3: TGTGCCACAAGCGGGACAGGGGTTACTGAAGCTTTCTTT. Protein sequence: CATSGTGVTEAFF.